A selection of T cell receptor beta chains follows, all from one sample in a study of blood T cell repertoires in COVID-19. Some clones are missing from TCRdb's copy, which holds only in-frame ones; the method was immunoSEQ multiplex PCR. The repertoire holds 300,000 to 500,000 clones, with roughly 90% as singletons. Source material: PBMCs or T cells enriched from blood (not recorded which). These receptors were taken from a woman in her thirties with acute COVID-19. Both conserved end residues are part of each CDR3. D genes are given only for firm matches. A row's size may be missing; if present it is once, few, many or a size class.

CDR3nt: TGTGCCAGCTCCCCCGGGACAGGGGGTGAAAAACTGTTTTTT
CDR3aa: CASSPGTGGEKLFF
d_gene: TRBD1
v_gene: TRBV18
j_gene: TRBJ1-4
abundance: -

CDR3nt: TGTGCCAGCAGCGAGCCCCTGGACTCGAGCTCCTACAATGAGCAGTTCTTC
CDR3aa: CASSEPLDSSSYNEQFF
d_gene: -
v_gene: TRBV9
j_gene: TRBJ2-1
abundance: -

CDR3nt: TGTGCTAGTGGTTTGGTACTAAGAGGGGGGGACACTGAAGCTTTCTTT
CDR3aa: CASGLVLRGGDTEAFF
d_gene: -
v_gene: TRBV12-5
j_gene: TRBJ1-1
abundance: -

CDR3nt: TGTGCCTGGAGTAGCGGGGCCGGGGAGCTGTTTTTT
CDR3aa: CAWSSGAGELFF
d_gene: TRBD2
v_gene: TRBV30
j_gene: TRBJ2-2
abundance: -

CDR3nt: TGTGCCAGCAGCCTCCGATCCCCCGTGAGCTCCTACAATGAGCAGTTCTTC
CDR3aa: CASSLRSPVSSYNEQFF
d_gene: -
v_gene: TRBV2
j_gene: TRBJ2-1
abundance: -

CDR3nt: TGTGCCAGCAGTACCGGGACTGCGGGTCAGCCCCAGCATTTT
CDR3aa: CASSTGTAGQPQHF
d_gene: -
v_gene: TRBV2
j_gene: TRBJ1-5
abundance: -

CDR3nt: TGCGCCAGCAGCTTGGTAGGAGGGGGCGATGGCACTGAAGCTTTCTTT
CDR3aa: CASSLVGGGDGTEAFF
d_gene: TRBD1
v_gene: TRBV5-1
j_gene: TRBJ1-1
abundance: -

CDR3nt: TGCAGCGTGGGGTCAGGGAGGGACTATGGCTACACCTTC
CDR3aa: CSVGSGRDYGYTF
d_gene: -
v_gene: TRBV29-1
j_gene: TRBJ1-2
abundance: few

CDR3nt: TGTGCCAGCAGTGACAGAGCGGGGGGCCGTAGCACAGATACGCAGTATTTT
CDR3aa: CASSDRAGGRSTDTQYF
d_gene: TRBD2
v_gene: TRBV6-4
j_gene: TRBJ2-3
abundance: -

CDR3nt: TGTGCCTGGAGTGTACTCGGGGGGCCTAAAGATGGAAACACCATATATTTT
CDR3aa: CAWSVLGGPKDGNTIYF
d_gene: -
v_gene: TRBV30
j_gene: TRBJ1-3
abundance: -

CDR3nt: TGTGCCAGCTCACCCTCCAGGGAGGTGACCTATGGCTACACCTTC
CDR3aa: CASSPSREVTYGYTF
d_gene: -
v_gene: TRBV18
j_gene: TRBJ1-2
abundance: once

CDR3nt: TGCGCCAGCAGCCTCCAAGCGGGGGGGCAAGAGACCCAGTACTTC
CDR3aa: CASSLQAGGQETQYF
d_gene: TRBD2
v_gene: TRBV5-1
j_gene: TRBJ2-5
abundance: -

CDR3nt: TGCGCCAGCAGCCACCCCCGGGACACTCGGCCCACTGAAGCTTTCTTT
CDR3aa: CASSHPRDTRPTEAFF
d_gene: -
v_gene: TRBV4-1
j_gene: TRBJ1-1
abundance: -

CDR3nt: TGTGCCAGCCAGGTCGAGGGTGGGATCTATGGCTACACCTTC
CDR3aa: CASQVEGGIYGYTF
d_gene: -
v_gene: TRBV2
j_gene: TRBJ1-2
abundance: -

CDR3nt: TGTGCCTGGAGTGGACAGGGGGATGAGCAGTTCTTC
CDR3aa: CAWSGQGDEQFF
d_gene: TRBD1
v_gene: TRBV30
j_gene: TRBJ2-1
abundance: few

CDR3nt: TGTGCCAGCAGTGAAGAGAGCCTAAGTCCCCCCGCGGAGCAGTTCTTC
CDR3aa: CASSEESLSPPAEQFF
d_gene: -
v_gene: TRBV2
j_gene: TRBJ2-1
abundance: -

CDR3nt: TGTGCCAGCAGCTTAAGAGGGGGCCCAGGGGCCTACGAGCAGTACTTC
CDR3aa: CASSLRGGPGAYEQYF
d_gene: TRBD1
v_gene: TRBV7-2
j_gene: TRBJ2-7
abundance: -

CDR3nt: TGTGCCAGCAGCTTAGGGCCTGGAAACACCATATATTTT
CDR3aa: CASSLGPGNTIYF
d_gene: -
v_gene: TRBV7-3
j_gene: TRBJ1-3
abundance: -

CDR3nt: TGTGCCAGCAGTTTTCGAGGAAGCTTAGGTGGCTACACCTTC
CDR3aa: CASSFRGSLGGYTF
d_gene: -
v_gene: TRBV27
j_gene: TRBJ1-2
abundance: -

CDR3nt: TGTGCCTGGGACCCTTTATCAGGGTATCCAGTTCCAAACACTGAAGCTTTCTTT
CDR3aa: CAWDPLSGYPVPNTEAFF
d_gene: -
v_gene: TRBV30
j_gene: TRBJ1-1
abundance: -

CDR3nt: TGTGCCAGCAGTTACAGAGGGATCACTGAAGCTTTCTTT
CDR3aa: CASSYRGITEAFF
d_gene: -
v_gene: TRBV6-5
j_gene: TRBJ1-1
abundance: -

CDR3nt: TGCAGTGCTAGTTGTTTTCGGCGGCAGGGGGCTTACGAGCAGTACTTC
CDR3aa: CSASCFRRQGAYEQYF
d_gene: TRBD1
v_gene: TRBV20-1
j_gene: TRBJ2-7
abundance: -

CDR3nt: TGTGCCAGCAGCTTAGAGGCGGGCTATGGCTACACCTTC
CDR3aa: CASSLEAGYGYTF
d_gene: -
v_gene: TRBV7-9
j_gene: TRBJ1-2
abundance: -

CDR3nt: TGTGCCAGTCCCAAACCCGGGACAGTTGAAGCTTTCTTT
CDR3aa: CASPKPGTVEAFF
d_gene: TRBD1
v_gene: TRBV19
j_gene: TRBJ1-1
abundance: -

CDR3nt: TGTGCCAGCAGCTTAGGGAGCAGTATCTACGAGCAGTACTTC
CDR3aa: CASSLGSSIYEQYF
d_gene: -
v_gene: TRBV7-8
j_gene: TRBJ2-7
abundance: -

CDR3nt: TGTGCCAGCAGCTCAATGGGGGCAAATTCACCCCTCCACTTT
CDR3aa: CASSSMGANSPLHF
d_gene: -
v_gene: TRBV11-1
j_gene: TRBJ1-6
abundance: -

CDR3nt: TGTGCCACCAGTGATGAAGGGGGTAGCTGGACCGGGGAGCTGTTTTTT
CDR3aa: CATSDEGGSWTGELFF
d_gene: -
v_gene: TRBV24-1
j_gene: TRBJ2-2
abundance: -

CDR3nt: TGTGCCAGCAGCCCCCTAACCTCCTACGAGCAGTACTTC
CDR3aa: CASSPLTSYEQYF
d_gene: -
v_gene: TRBV7-9
j_gene: TRBJ2-7
abundance: -

CDR3nt: TGTGCCAGCAGCCAAGACTACATTCAGGGTTCTGAAGCTTTCTTT
CDR3aa: CASSQDYIQGSEAFF
d_gene: -
v_gene: TRBV3-1/TRBV3-2
j_gene: TRBJ1-1
abundance: -

CDR3nt: TGCGCCAGCAGCTACGACAGCGGGGCGGAGACCCAGTACTTC
CDR3aa: CASSYDSGAETQYF
d_gene: TRBD2
v_gene: TRBV5-1
j_gene: TRBJ2-5
abundance: -

CDR3nt: TGTGCCAGCAGCCTCCGACCCACGGGGAATTCACCCCTCCACTTT
CDR3aa: CASSLRPTGNSPLHF
d_gene: -
v_gene: TRBV6-2/TRBV6-3
j_gene: TRBJ1-6
abundance: -

CDR3nt: TGTGCCAGCATCAGGGCGGGGGCCCACCAAGAGACCCAGTACTTC
CDR3aa: CASIRAGAHQETQYF
d_gene: -
v_gene: TRBV2
j_gene: TRBJ2-5
abundance: -

CDR3nt: TGCGCCAGCAGCTCCGGGACAGGGGTAGGTTCTGAAGCTTTCTTT
CDR3aa: CASSSGTGVGSEAFF
d_gene: TRBD1
v_gene: TRBV5-1
j_gene: TRBJ1-1
abundance: -

CDR3nt: TGCGCCAGCAGCTTGGTAGATCTTAGCTCTGGGGCCAACGTCCTGACTTTC
CDR3aa: CASSLVDLSSGANVLTF
d_gene: -
v_gene: TRBV5-1
j_gene: TRBJ2-6
abundance: -

CDR3nt: TGTGCCAGCAGTTATTACACAGACACCTACGAGCAGTACTTC
CDR3aa: CASSYYTDTYEQYF
d_gene: -
v_gene: TRBV6-5
j_gene: TRBJ2-7
abundance: -

CDR3nt: TGTGCCAGCAGCCCCGAGGCAAGGGGCCGGAGGGGCATGAACACTGAAGCTTTCTTT
CDR3aa: CASSPEARGRRGMNTEAFF
d_gene: -
v_gene: TRBV3-1/TRBV3-2
j_gene: TRBJ1-1
abundance: -

CDR3nt: TGCGCCAGCAGCTTGTGGGGACAGGGGAACACTGAAGCTTTCTTT
CDR3aa: CASSLWGQGNTEAFF
d_gene: TRBD1
v_gene: TRBV5-1
j_gene: TRBJ1-1
abundance: -

CDR3nt: TGTGCCAGTATGGGACAGGCCTACGAGCAGTACTTC
CDR3aa: CASMGQAYEQYF
d_gene: TRBD1
v_gene: TRBV19
j_gene: TRBJ2-7
abundance: -

CDR3nt: TGTGCCAGCAGCCCCGGGATTAACTATGGCTACACCTTC
CDR3aa: CASSPGINYGYTF
d_gene: -
v_gene: TRBV6-5
j_gene: TRBJ1-2
abundance: -

CDR3nt: TGTGCCAGCAGTGAAAAGAGCAGGGGGCTAATGAGCGAAAAACTGTTTTTT
CDR3aa: CASSEKSRGLMSEKLFF
d_gene: TRBD1
v_gene: TRBV6-1
j_gene: TRBJ1-4
abundance: -

CDR3nt: TGTGCCAGCAGCCTTCAGGACATTTCAGATACGCAGTATTTT
CDR3aa: CASSLQDISDTQYF
d_gene: -
v_gene: TRBV4-2
j_gene: TRBJ2-3
abundance: -

CDR3nt: TGTGCCAGCAGCGTTGACAGAGAATCACCCCTCCACTTT
CDR3aa: CASSVDRESPLHF
d_gene: -
v_gene: TRBV9
j_gene: TRBJ1-6
abundance: -

CDR3nt: TGTGCCAGCAGTTACAGGGGAGGCTACACCTTC
CDR3aa: CASSYRGGYTF
d_gene: TRBD1
v_gene: TRBV12-3/TRBV12-4
j_gene: TRBJ1-2
abundance: -

CDR3nt: TGTGCCAGTAAAGCACAGGGAGTTAGGGATACGCAGTATTTT
CDR3aa: CASKAQGVRDTQYF
d_gene: -
v_gene: TRBV19
j_gene: TRBJ2-3
abundance: -

CDR3nt: TGTGCCAGTAGTAAGGGTAGCGGGAGGGCCACAGATACGCAGTATTTT
CDR3aa: CASSKGSGRATDTQYF
d_gene: TRBD2
v_gene: TRBV19
j_gene: TRBJ2-3
abundance: -

CDR3nt: TGCGCCAGTAAGAGCGACGGCACAACTAATGAAAAACTGTTTTTT
CDR3aa: CASKSDGTTNEKLFF
d_gene: -
v_gene: TRBV5-1
j_gene: TRBJ1-4
abundance: -

CDR3nt: TGTGCCAGCAGACCGGGACAGGGAACCTACGAGCAGTACTTC
CDR3aa: CASRPGQGTYEQYF
d_gene: TRBD1
v_gene: TRBV6-5
j_gene: TRBJ2-7
abundance: -

CDR3nt: TGTGCCAGCAGTACAGGGACTGGAAACACCATATATTTT
CDR3aa: CASSTGTGNTIYF
d_gene: -
v_gene: TRBV27
j_gene: TRBJ1-3
abundance: -

CDR3nt: TGTGCCAGCAGCACGACAGGGAACTATGGCTACACCTTC
CDR3aa: CASSTTGNYGYTF
d_gene: TRBD1
v_gene: TRBV7-9
j_gene: TRBJ1-2
abundance: -

CDR3nt: TGCAGCGTTGAAGGAATACCCCGGGATACGCAGTATTTT
CDR3aa: CSVEGIPRDTQYF
d_gene: -
v_gene: TRBV29-1
j_gene: TRBJ2-3
abundance: -

CDR3nt: TGTGCCAGCAGCCATGGACAGGGGAATTCACCCCTCCACTTT
CDR3aa: CASSHGQGNSPLHF
d_gene: TRBD1
v_gene: TRBV3-1/TRBV3-2
j_gene: TRBJ1-6
abundance: once